This is a list of T cell receptor beta chains from one sample in a study of technical replicates of blood from a handful of donors. The assay was immunoSEQ multiplex PCR, and TCRdb's table has in-frame clones only and misses some. The sample shows 80,000 to 95,000 clones, 90% to 96% of them seen only once. Specimen: T cells isolated from PBMCs. The receptors stem from a human donor in good health. The CDR3 runs from the conserved cysteine through the conserved F or W. The D gene is left open where the match is weak. The size of a clone is reported for some rows only, either as once, few or many, or as a class for expanded clones.

j_call d_call clone_size v_call cdr3_nt cdr3_aa
TRBJ1-4 TRBD1 . TRBV27 TGTGCCAGCAGTCGGACAGGCCATAGGGAAAAACTGTTTTTT CASSRTGHREKLFF
TRBJ2-7 . . TRBV27 TGTGCCAGCTCGACTAGGGAAAACTACGAGCAGTACTTC CASSTRENYEQYF
TRBJ2-2 . . TRBV9 TGTGCCAGCAGCGTAAACACAGGGTCGAACACCGGGGAGCTGTTTTTT CASSVNTGSNTGELFF
TRBJ2-5 TRBD2 . TRBV5-1 TGCGCCAGCAGCTCGGGGGGTCAAGAGACCCAGTACTTC CASSSGGQETQYF
TRBJ1-2 TRBD1 . TRBV9 TGTGCCAGCAGCCCGGGACAGAACTATGGCTACACCTTC CASSPGQNYGYTF
TRBJ2-3 TRBD2 . TRBV29-1 TGCAGCGTTGAAGGCGGGAGGGAGACAGATACGCAGTATTTT CSVEGGRETDTQYF
TRBJ1-2 . . TRBV19 TGTGCCAGTAGTATAGGACACGCTGCTAACTATGGCTACACCTTC CASSIGHAANYGYTF
TRBJ1-5 . . TRBV11-2 TGTGCCAGCAGCTGGTCTCAGGGGAATCAGCCCCAGCATTTT CASSWSQGNQPQHF
TRBJ2-3 . . TRBV27 TGTGCCAGCAGTTTAATAAACACAGATACGCAGTATTTT CASSLINTDTQYF
TRBJ2-1 TRBD2 . TRBV7-6 TGTGCCAGCAGCGTCACGACTAGCGGGAGCAAAGGTGAGCAGTTCTTC CASSVTTSGSKGEQFF
TRBJ2-1 TRBD2 . TRBV30 TGTGCCTGGAGTCGACTAGCGCTAAATGAGCAGTTCTTC CAWSRLALNEQFF
TRBJ2-1 . . TRBV5-1 TGCGCCAGCAGCTTGGGGGGCGCCTCCTACAATGAGCAGTTCTTC CASSLGGASYNEQFF
TRBJ1-2 . . TRBV29-1 TGCAGCGTTGAAGTGGAACAGGTCTTTGGCTACACCTTC CSVEVEQVFGYTF
TRBJ1-3 . . TRBV27 TGTGCCAGCAGTTTAAATAGAAACTCTGGAAACACCATATATTTT CASSLNRNSGNTIYF
TRBJ2-5 TRBD2 . TRBV19 TGTGCCAGTAGTAGAGCGGGGGGTTTGGAGACCCAGTACTTC CASSRAGGLETQYF
TRBJ2-7 TRBD2 . TRBV5-1 TGCGCCAGCAGTCTCGCACTAGCGGGTGCCTCCTCCTACGAGCAGTACTTC CASSLALAGASSYEQYF
TRBJ2-2 TRBD1 . TRBV7-3 TGTGCCAGCAGCTATGGGACAGCGAACACCGGGGAGCTGTTTTTT CASSYGTANTGELFF
TRBJ2-1 . once TRBV7-9 TGTGCCAGCAGCCTCGGGAGTGCTAGCTCCTACAATGAGCAGTTCTTC CASSLGSASSYNEQFF